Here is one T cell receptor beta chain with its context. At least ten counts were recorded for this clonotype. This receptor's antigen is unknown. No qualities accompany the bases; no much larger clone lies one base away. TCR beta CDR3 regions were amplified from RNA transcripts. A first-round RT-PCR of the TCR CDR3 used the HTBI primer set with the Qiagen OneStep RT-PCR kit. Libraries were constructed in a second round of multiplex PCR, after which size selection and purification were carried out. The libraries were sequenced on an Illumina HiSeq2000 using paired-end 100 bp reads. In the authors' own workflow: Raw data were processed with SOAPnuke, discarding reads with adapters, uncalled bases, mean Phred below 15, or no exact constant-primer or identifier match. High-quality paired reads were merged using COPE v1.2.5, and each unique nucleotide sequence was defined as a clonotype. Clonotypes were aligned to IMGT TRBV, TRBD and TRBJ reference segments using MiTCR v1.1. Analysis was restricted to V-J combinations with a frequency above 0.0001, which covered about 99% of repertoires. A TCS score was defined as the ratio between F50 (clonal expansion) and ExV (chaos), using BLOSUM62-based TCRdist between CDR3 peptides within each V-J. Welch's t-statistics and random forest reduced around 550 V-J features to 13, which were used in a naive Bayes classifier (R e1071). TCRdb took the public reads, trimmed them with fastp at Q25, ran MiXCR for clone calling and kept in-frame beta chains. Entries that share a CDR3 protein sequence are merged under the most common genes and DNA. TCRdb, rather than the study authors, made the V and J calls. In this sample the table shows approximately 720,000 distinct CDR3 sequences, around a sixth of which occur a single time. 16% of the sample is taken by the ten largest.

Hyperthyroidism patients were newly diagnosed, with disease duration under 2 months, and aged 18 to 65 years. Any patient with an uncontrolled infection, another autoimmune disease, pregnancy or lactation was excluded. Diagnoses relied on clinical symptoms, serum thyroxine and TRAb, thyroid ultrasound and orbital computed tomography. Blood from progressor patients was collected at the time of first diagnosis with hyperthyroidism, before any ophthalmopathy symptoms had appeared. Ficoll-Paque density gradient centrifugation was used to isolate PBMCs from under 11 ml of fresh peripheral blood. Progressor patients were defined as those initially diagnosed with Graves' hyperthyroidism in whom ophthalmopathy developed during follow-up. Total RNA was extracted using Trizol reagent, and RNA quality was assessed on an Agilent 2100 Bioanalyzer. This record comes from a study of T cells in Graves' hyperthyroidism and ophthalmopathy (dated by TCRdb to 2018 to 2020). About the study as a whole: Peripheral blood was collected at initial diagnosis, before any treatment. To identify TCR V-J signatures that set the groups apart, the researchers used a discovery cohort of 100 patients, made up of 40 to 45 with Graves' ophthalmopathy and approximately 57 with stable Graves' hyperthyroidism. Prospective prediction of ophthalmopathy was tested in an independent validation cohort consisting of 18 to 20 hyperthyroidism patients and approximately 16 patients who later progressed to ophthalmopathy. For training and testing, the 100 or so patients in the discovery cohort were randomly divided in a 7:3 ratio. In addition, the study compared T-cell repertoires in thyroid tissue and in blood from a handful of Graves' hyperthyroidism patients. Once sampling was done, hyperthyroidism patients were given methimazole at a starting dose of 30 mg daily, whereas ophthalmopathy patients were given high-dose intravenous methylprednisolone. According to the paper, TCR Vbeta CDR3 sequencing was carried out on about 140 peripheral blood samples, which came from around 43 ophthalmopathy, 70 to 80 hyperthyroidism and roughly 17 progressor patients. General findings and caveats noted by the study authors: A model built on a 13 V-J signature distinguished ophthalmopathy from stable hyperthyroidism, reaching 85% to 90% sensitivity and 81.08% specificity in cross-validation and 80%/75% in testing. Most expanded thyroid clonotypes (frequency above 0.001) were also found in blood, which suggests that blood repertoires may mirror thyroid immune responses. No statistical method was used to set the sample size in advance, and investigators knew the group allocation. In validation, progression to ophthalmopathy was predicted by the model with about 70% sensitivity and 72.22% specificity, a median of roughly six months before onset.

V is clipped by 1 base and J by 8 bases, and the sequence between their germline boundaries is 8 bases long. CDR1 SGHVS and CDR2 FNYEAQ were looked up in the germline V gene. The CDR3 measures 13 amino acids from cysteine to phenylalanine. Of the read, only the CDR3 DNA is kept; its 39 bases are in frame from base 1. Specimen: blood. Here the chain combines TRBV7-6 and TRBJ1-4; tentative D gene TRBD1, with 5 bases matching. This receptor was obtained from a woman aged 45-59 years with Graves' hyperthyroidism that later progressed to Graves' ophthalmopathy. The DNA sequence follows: TGTGCCAGCAGCTTAGGGGACGGGGAAAAACTGTTTTTT. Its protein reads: CASSLGDGEKLFF.